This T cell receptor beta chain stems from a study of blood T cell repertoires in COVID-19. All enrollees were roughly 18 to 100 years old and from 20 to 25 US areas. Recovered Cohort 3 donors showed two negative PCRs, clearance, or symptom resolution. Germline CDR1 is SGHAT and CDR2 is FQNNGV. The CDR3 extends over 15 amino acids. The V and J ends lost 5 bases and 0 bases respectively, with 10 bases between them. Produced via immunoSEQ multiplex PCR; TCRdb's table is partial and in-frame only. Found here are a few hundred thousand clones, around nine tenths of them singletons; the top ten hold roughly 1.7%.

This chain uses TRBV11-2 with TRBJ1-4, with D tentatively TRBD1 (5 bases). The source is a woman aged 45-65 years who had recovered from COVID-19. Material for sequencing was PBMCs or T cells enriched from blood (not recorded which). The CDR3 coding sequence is TGTGCCAGCAGCCCTACGACAGCAACTAATGAAAAACTGTTTTTT. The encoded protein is CASSPTTATNEKLFF. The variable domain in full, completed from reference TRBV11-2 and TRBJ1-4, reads EAGVAQSPRYKIIEKRQSVAFWCNPISGHATLYWYQQILGQGPKLLIQFQNNGVVDDSQLPKDRFSAERLKGVDSTLKIQPAKLEDSAVYLCASSPTTATNEKLFFGSGTQLSVL.